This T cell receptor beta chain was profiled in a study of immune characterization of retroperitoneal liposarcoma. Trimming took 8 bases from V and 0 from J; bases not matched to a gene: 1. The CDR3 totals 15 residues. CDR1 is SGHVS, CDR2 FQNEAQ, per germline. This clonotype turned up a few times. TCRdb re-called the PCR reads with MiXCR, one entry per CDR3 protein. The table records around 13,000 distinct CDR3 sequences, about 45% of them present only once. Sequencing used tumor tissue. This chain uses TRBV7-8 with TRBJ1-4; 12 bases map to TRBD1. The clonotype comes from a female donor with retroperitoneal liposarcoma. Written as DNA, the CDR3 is TGTGCCAGCGGGGACAGGGGGCCAACTAATGAAAAACTGTTTTTT. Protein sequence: CASGDRGPTNEKLFF.